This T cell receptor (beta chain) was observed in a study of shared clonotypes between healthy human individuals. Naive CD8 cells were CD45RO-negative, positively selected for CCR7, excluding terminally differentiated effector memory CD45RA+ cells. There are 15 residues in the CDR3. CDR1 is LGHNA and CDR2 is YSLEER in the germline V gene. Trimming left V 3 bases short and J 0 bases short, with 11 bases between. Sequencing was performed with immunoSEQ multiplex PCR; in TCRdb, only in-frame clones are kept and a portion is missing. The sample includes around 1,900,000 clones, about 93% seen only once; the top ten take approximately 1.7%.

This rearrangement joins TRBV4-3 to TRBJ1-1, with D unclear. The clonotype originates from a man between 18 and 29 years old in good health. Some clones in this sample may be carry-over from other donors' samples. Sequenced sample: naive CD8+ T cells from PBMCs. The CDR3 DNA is TGCGCCAGCAGCCAGGAGACGGACCTGAACACTGAAGCTTTCTTT. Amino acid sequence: CASSQETDLNTEAFF.